The clone carrying this T cell receptor (beta chain) was observed a handful of times. Germline V lookup: CDR1 KGHDR, CDR2 SFDVKD. CDR3 size: 15 residues. The trim removed 2 bases at V and 5 bases at J, leaving 8 bases unmatched. Both iRepertoire HTBI primers and Arm-PCR of CDR3 regions were used to build the TCR beta libraries. TCRdb reprocessed the multiplex PCR reads with MiXCR, giving one entry per CDR3 protein. The repertoire holds 450,000 to 600,000 distinct CDR3 sequences, roughly 13% seen once, with about 10% in the top ten. This record comes from a study of regulatory T cells in long-lasting Graves disease. Time point meaning: newly diagnosed GD, antithyroid drugs for less than 3 months. Preparation of the TCR library used RNA extracted from PBMCs. This sample also appeared in a second study, on T cells in Graves' hyperthyroidism and ophthalmopathy.

The sequence was obtained from a man in his thirties or forties with Graves disease. The specimen was peripheral blood mononuclear cells (PBMCs), collected at new diagnosis, from a patient treated with antithyroid drugs. The chain is built from TRBV24-1 and TRBJ2-7, with 7 bases that match TRBD1. CDR3 nucleotides: TGTGCCACCAGTGATTCTTGGACAGGCCACAACGAGCAGTACTTC. Residues: CATSDSWTGHNEQYF.